These 28 T cell receptor beta chains originate from one sample sequenced in a study of cytomegalovirus exposure and HLA in healthy donors. PCR was performed using 60 Vbeta and 13 Jbeta primers. Here immunoSEQ multiplex PCR was the method, and the copy in TCRdb shows in-frame clones only, minus some. The top ten hold about 1.9% of the sample, which has under 200,000 clones, around four fifths seen once. Sequencing was carried out using PBMCs. These TCRs come from a woman under 30 in good health and CMV-seronegative.

V gene TRBV28 combines with J gene TRBJ2-7; D is perhaps TRBD1 (6 bases). From germline, CDR1 is MDHEN and CDR2 SYDVKM. Trimming took off 5 bases at V and 6 bases at J, with 20 bases between the two ends. The length of the CDR3 is 15 residues. CDR3 DNA: TGTGCCAGCAGTCCACTCGGAGCCCGAGGGGGCGAGCAGTACTTC. Translated, it gives CASSPLGARGGEQYF.

This chain uses TRBV19 with TRBJ2-1; TRBD2 aligns across 8 bases. The CDR3 is 12 amino acids. V lost 9 bases, J lost 8 bases, and 6 bases stayed unmatched. Germline values: CDR1 LNHDA, CDR2 SQIVND (reference sequence). CDR3 protein: CASGGAPDEQFF. As DNA, the CDR3 is TGTGCCAGCGGGGGGGCGCCTGATGAGCAGTTCTTC.

J is TRBJ2-7 and V is TRBV2, with D perhaps TRBD1 (5 bases). The CDR3 spans 12 residues. V lost 6 bases to trimming and J lost 4 bases, with 10 bases between them. Germline V gene sequence: CDR1 SNHLY, CDR2 FYNNEI. The CDR3 DNA is TGTGCCAGCAGCCTGAAGGGGTACGAGCAGTACTTC. As protein: CASSLKGYEQYF. Filled out from reference TRBV2 and TRBJ2-7, the complete variable domain reads EPEVTQTPSHQVTQMGQEVILRCVPISNHLYFYWYRQILGQKVEFLVSFYNNEISEKSEIFDDQFSVERPDGSNFTLKIRSTKLEDSAMYFCASSLKGYEQYFGPGTRLTVT.

The chain couples TRBV27 to TRBJ2-1; 10 positions agree with TRBD2. After removal of 2 bases from V and 8 bases from J, the junction contained 3 bases not matched to a gene. CDR3 length: 14 residues. From germline, CDR1 is MNHEY and CDR2 SMNVEV (reference sequence). CDR3 amino acids: CASSLSGRVDEQFF. As DNA, the CDR3 is TGTGCCAGCAGTTTAAGCGGGAGGGTGGATGAGCAGTTCTTC.

The V and J genes are TRBV4-2 and TRBJ2-3, with TRBD1 matching 10 bases. This CDR3 has 17 amino acids. V gave up 2 bases and J gave up 4 bases; unmatched junction bases: 9. The V gene's germline CDR1 is LGHNA and CDR2 YNFKEQ. As DNA, the CDR3 is TGTGCCAGCAGCCAATGGATCGGGACAGGGGCAGCAGATACGCAGTATTTT. It specifies CASSQWIGTGAADTQYF.

The gene calls are TRBV29-1 and TRBJ1-4; TRBD1 might be the D (6 bases). The germline gives CDR1 SQVTM, CDR2 ANQGSEA. V was pared by 6 bases and J by 7 bases, with 21 bases between. This CDR3 spans 15 amino acids. The CDR3: CSVTTGLGRSEKLFF. The DNA for the CDR3 is TGCAGCGTGACGACAGGTTTGGGACGTAGTGAAAAACTGTTTTTT.

This sequence joins TRBV5-1 and TRBJ1-1, with D perhaps TRBD1 (5 bases). Germline V gene sequence: CDR1 SGHRS, CDR2 YFSETQ. V lost 0 bases to trimming and J lost 0 bases, with 12 bases between them. The CDR3 is made up of 16 amino acids. CDR3: CASSLATGTMNTEAFF. The CDR3 DNA reads TGCGCCAGCAGCTTGGCCACAGGTACCATGAACACTGAAGCTTTCTTT. Full variable domain (remainder filled in from reference TRBV5-1 and TRBJ1-1): KAGVTQTPRYLIKTRGQQVTLSCSPISGHRSVSWYQQTPGQGLQFLFEYFSETQRNKGNFPGRFSGRQFSNSRSEMNVSTLELGDSALYLCASSLATGTMNTEAFFGQGTRLTVV.

The V and J genes are TRBV5-1 and TRBJ2-7, with TRBD2 matching 10 bases. The CDR3 covers 15 residues. Trimming cost V 0 bases and J 2 bases; bases outside gene matches: 2. CDR1 and CDR2 (germline): SGHRS, YFSETQ. The CDR3 here is CASSLDLAGAYEQYF. The CDR3 coding sequence is TGCGCCAGCAGCTTGGACCTAGCGGGGGCCTACGAGCAGTACTTC.

This clone was seen only a few times. The genes are TRBV7-2 and TRBJ1-4; D is undetermined. CDR3 length: 14 residues. V shed 7 bases and J shed 7 bases, with 16 bases lying between them. Germline-derived CDR1 and CDR2 are SGHTA and FQGNSA. CDR3: CASTPGNRGEKLFF. The CDR3 bases are TGTGCCAGCACCCCGGGTAACCGGGGTGAAAAACTGTTTTTT. Combining the CDR3 with reference TRBV7-2 and TRBJ1-4 gives the whole variable domain GAGVSQSPSNKVTEKGKDVELRCDPISGHTALYWYRQSLGQGLEFLIYFQGNSAPDKSGLPSDRFSAERTGGSVSTLTIQRTQQEDSAVYLCASTPGNRGEKLFFGSGTQLSVL.

J is TRBJ1-1 and V is TRBV15; 10 bases line up with TRBD1. Germline lookup yields CDR1 LNHNV and CDR2 YYDKDF (reference sequence). The trim removed 5 bases at V and 5 bases at J, leaving 8 bases unmatched. The CDR3 contains 15 residues. CDR3 sequence (DNA): TGTGCCACCAGCGGCCGGGACAGGGGTTGGACTGAAGCTTTCTTT. Encoded protein: CATSGRDRGWTEAFF.

This clone was counted a few times. The V gene is TRBV27, the J gene TRBJ1-2; 11 nucleotides line up with TRBD1. The CDR3 loop spans 19 amino acids. V was clipped by 2 bases and J by 7 bases; unmatched bases: 18. Per the germline V gene, CDR1 is MNHEY and CDR2 is SMNVEV (reference sequence). CDR3 nucleotide sequence: TGTGCCAGCAGTTTAGTCTTTGGTGGAGCCGGACAGGGGGCGATTGGCTACACCTTC. As protein: CASSLVFGGAGQGAIGYTF.

This clone was seen only once. The gene calls are TRBV6-1 and TRBJ1-5, with D possibly TRBD1 on 5 matching bases. This CDR3 is built from 15 residues. Deletions cut 6 bases from V and 0 bases from J, with 12 bases between. CDR1 and CDR2 (germline): MNHNS, SASEGT. CDR3 nucleotide sequence: TGTGCCAGCAGAGCCCAGGGTTATAGCAATCAGCCCCAGCATTTT. This encodes CASRAQGYSNQPQHF.

The chain has TRBV19 and TRBJ1-5, with D perhaps matching TRBD1 (6 bases). The germline gives CDR1 LNHDA, CDR2 SQIVND (reference sequence). V was pared by 5 bases and J by 6 bases, with 23 bases between. The length of the CDR3 is 17 residues. The CDR3 nucleotides read TGTGCCAGTAGTGACGAACACGGGACATGGAGGTCTCAGCCCCAGCATTTT. Translation gives CASSDEHGTWRSQPQHF.

This sequence joins TRBV9 and TRBJ2-3, with D perhaps matching TRBD2 (5 bases). Between the trimmed V and J ends, which lost 0 bases and 2 bases, there was a span of 10 bases. This CDR3 is built from 15 residues. Germline V gene sequence: CDR1 SGDLS, CDR2 YYNGEE. CDR3 in DNA: TGTGCCAGCAGCGTAGACGGGGTTACCACAGATACGCAGTATTTT. This gives the protein CASSVDGVTTDTQYF.

J is TRBJ1-2 and V is TRBV10-3; TRBD1 is a possible D gene (5 bases). V lost 11 bases to trimming and J lost 3 bases, with 16 bases between them. Germline values: CDR1 ENHRY, CDR2 SYGVKD. The CDR3 has 13 residues. The CDR3 reads CAPRRGWYYGYTF. As DNA, the CDR3 is TGTGCCCCCAGGAGGGGATGGTACTATGGCTACACCTTC.

This chain connects TRBV13 to TRBJ2-6, with D possibly TRBD2 on 5 matching bases. From germline, CDR1 is PRHDT and CDR2 FYEKMQ (reference sequence). This CDR3 comprises 19 residues. Trimming removed 3 bases from V and 2 bases from J, with 20 bases in between. As DNA, the CDR3 is TGTGCCAGCAGCTTTCGGGGTACAAACCCCGCTACTGGGGCCAACGTCCTGACTTTC. This sequence encodes CASSFRGTNPATGANVLTF.

The chain has TRBV5-1 and TRBJ2-7; 7 nucleotides line up with TRBD1. The CDR3 has 12 amino acids. The trim removed 7 bases at V and 0 bases at J, leaving 1 base unmatched. Germline V CDR1 and CDR2: SGHRS, YFSETQ. The CDR3 here is CASGQASYEQYF. The CDR3 DNA sequence: TGCGCCAGCGGACAGGCCTCCTACGAGCAGTACTTC. Using reference TRBV5-1 and TRBJ2-7 for the parts outside the CDR3, the full variable domain is KAGVTQTPRYLIKTRGQQVTLSCSPISGHRSVSWYQQTPGQGLQFLFEYFSETQRNKGNFPGRFSGRQFSNSRSEMNVSTLELGDSALYLCASGQASYEQYFGPGTRLTVT.

The rearrangement joins TRBV5-6 to TRBJ1-1, with D unclear. Germline CDR1 is SGHDT and CDR2 is YYEEEE. V was clipped by 1 base and J by 2 bases, with 12 bases between them. The CDR3 spans 15 residues. CDR3 sequence: CASSLSGIYNTEAFF. CDR3 DNA: TGTGCCAGCAGCTTGTCGGGGATATATAACACTGAAGCTTTCTTT.

The genes are TRBV28 and TRBJ1-5; weak D call: TRBD1 (6 bases). The CDR3 sequence is 16 residues long. CDR1 and CDR2 (germline): MDHEN, SYDVKM. The V end was cut by 3 bases, the J end by 6 bases, with 18 bases between. CDR3 protein: CASSFIGTTGGQPQHF. The CDR3 DNA sequence: TGTGCCAGCAGTTTTATCGGGACAACGGGCGGTCAGCCCCAGCATTTT.

About this clone itself: Other nucleotide sequences in the sample specify the same CDR3. This chain connects TRBV5-4 to TRBJ2-1; 8 bases align to TRBD2. J gave up 1 base and V 3 bases, and 3 bases lay outside the gene matches. Germline CDR1 reads SGHNT; CDR2 reads YYREEE (reference sequence). The CDR3 covers 15 residues. The CDR3 is CASSSGGGSYNEQFF. CDR3 in DNA: TGTGCCAGCAGCTCCGGGGGGGGTTCCTACAATGAGCAGTTCTTC. Full variable domain (outside the CDR3, taken from reference TRBV5-4 and TRBJ2-1): ETGVTQSPTHLIKTRGQQVTLRCSSQSGHNTVSWYQQALGQGPQFIFQYYREEENGRGNFPPRFSGLQFPNYSSELNVNALELDDSALYLCASSSGGGSYNEQFFGPGTRLTVL.

This rearrangement joins TRBV27 to TRBJ2-7, with unresolved D. V was pared by 0 bases and J by 7 bases, with 10 bases between. This CDR3 is built from 13 residues. CDR1 is MNHEY and CDR2 is SMNVEV in the germline V gene (reference sequence). Here the CDR3 DNA reads TGTGCCAGCAGTTTATCGGCAGGCCTGGAGCAGTACTTC. This codes for CASSLSAGLEQYF.

The rearrangement uses TRBV6-5 and TRBJ2-5; TRBD2 matches at 7 bases. Trimming at V came to 4 bases and at J to 7 bases, leaving 9 bases not matched to a gene. Germline V gene data show CDR1 as MNHEY and CDR2 as SVGAGI. The CDR3 is 14 amino acids. CDR3 amino acids: CASSSVGGLVTQYF. The CDR3 region has the DNA TGTGCCAGCAGTTCAGTGGGAGGGTTGGTGACCCAGTACTTC.

V usage is TRBV7-3 and J usage is TRBJ2-1, with 9 bases identical to TRBD2. The CDR3 extends over 16 amino acids. The germline CDR1 and CDR2 sequences are SGHTA and FQGTGA. Unmatched junction bases numbered 10, after V lost 3 bases and J lost 7 bases. The CDR3 reads CASSFSGGSGSNEQFF. The CDR3 DNA is TGTGCCAGCAGCTTCTCCGGGGGTAGCGGGAGTAATGAGCAGTTCTTC. Based on the CDR3 plus reference TRBV7-3 and TRBJ2-1, the full variable domain is GAGVSQTPSNKVTEKGKYVELRCDPISGHTALYWYRQSLGQGPEFLIYFQGTGAADDSGLPNDRFFAVRPEGSVSTLKIQRTERGDSAVYLCASSFSGGSGSNEQFFGPGTRLTVL.

The rearrangement joins TRBV4-1 to TRBJ1-2; TRBD1 matches at 8 bases. V trimming: 6 bases; J trimming: 6 bases; junction bases outside the gene matches: 15. Germline CDR1 MGHRA, CDR2 YSYEKL. The CDR3 has 16 residues. CDR3 residues: CASSRLTTGVKDGYTF. In DNA form, the CDR3 reads TGCGCCAGCAGTCGCCTCACGACAGGGGTGAAAGATGGCTACACCTTC.

The rearrangement joins TRBV7-9 to TRBJ1-5; D not certain. The CDR3 is made up of 17 amino acids. Trimming left V 1 base short and J 7 bases short, with 20 bases between. Germline V CDR1 and CDR2: SEHNR, FQNEAQ (reference sequence). The CDR3 region is CASSLGFRGRREQPQHF. The DNA of the CDR3 is TGTGCCAGCAGCTTAGGTTTCCGGGGTAGACGCGAACAGCCCCAGCATTTT.

The rearrangement links TRBV5-5 to TRBJ1-2; TRBD1 agrees at 8 bases. V lost 0 bases to trimming and J lost 2 bases; unmatched junction nucleotides: 12. This CDR3 has 18 amino acids. Germline lookup yields CDR1 SGHKS and CDR2 YYEKEE (reference sequence). CDR3 DNA sequence: TGTGCCAGCAGCTTGGTAACGGGACAGGTAATATCGAACTATGGCTACACCTTC. Its protein is CASSLVTGQVISNYGYTF. The full variable domain, rest sourced from reference TRBV5-5 and TRBJ1-2, is DAGVTQSPTHLIKTRGQQVTLRCSPISGHKSVSWYQQVLGQGPQFIFQYYEKEERGRGNFPDRFSARQFPNYSSELNVNALLLGDSALYLCASSLVTGQVISNYGYTFGSGTRLTVV.

This clone was detected only once. This CDR3 is also generated by other DNA sequences in the sample. The DNA of the CDR3 is TGTGCCAGCAGCTTATCTGGGAGGGCCCAGGAGACCCAGTACTTC. Translating gives CASSLSGRAQETQYF. V gene TRBV5-6 combines with J gene TRBJ2-5; TRBD2 matches at 7 bases. Germline CDR1 reads SGHDT; CDR2 reads YYEEEE. There are 15 residues in the CDR3. V was pared by 2 bases and J by 5 bases, with 9 bases of the junction left unmatched.

The chain links TRBV9 to TRBJ2-4; 12 bases are a match to TRBD1. This CDR3 region has 16 residues. Per germline, CDR1 SGDLS and CDR2 YYNGEE. Trimming took 4 bases from V and 6 from J; bases not matched to a gene: 8. The CDR3, as DNA: TGTGCCAGCAGCTCTCCGGGACAGGGGGCCCTAAACATTCAGTACTTC. The encoded protein is CASSSPGQGALNIQYF.